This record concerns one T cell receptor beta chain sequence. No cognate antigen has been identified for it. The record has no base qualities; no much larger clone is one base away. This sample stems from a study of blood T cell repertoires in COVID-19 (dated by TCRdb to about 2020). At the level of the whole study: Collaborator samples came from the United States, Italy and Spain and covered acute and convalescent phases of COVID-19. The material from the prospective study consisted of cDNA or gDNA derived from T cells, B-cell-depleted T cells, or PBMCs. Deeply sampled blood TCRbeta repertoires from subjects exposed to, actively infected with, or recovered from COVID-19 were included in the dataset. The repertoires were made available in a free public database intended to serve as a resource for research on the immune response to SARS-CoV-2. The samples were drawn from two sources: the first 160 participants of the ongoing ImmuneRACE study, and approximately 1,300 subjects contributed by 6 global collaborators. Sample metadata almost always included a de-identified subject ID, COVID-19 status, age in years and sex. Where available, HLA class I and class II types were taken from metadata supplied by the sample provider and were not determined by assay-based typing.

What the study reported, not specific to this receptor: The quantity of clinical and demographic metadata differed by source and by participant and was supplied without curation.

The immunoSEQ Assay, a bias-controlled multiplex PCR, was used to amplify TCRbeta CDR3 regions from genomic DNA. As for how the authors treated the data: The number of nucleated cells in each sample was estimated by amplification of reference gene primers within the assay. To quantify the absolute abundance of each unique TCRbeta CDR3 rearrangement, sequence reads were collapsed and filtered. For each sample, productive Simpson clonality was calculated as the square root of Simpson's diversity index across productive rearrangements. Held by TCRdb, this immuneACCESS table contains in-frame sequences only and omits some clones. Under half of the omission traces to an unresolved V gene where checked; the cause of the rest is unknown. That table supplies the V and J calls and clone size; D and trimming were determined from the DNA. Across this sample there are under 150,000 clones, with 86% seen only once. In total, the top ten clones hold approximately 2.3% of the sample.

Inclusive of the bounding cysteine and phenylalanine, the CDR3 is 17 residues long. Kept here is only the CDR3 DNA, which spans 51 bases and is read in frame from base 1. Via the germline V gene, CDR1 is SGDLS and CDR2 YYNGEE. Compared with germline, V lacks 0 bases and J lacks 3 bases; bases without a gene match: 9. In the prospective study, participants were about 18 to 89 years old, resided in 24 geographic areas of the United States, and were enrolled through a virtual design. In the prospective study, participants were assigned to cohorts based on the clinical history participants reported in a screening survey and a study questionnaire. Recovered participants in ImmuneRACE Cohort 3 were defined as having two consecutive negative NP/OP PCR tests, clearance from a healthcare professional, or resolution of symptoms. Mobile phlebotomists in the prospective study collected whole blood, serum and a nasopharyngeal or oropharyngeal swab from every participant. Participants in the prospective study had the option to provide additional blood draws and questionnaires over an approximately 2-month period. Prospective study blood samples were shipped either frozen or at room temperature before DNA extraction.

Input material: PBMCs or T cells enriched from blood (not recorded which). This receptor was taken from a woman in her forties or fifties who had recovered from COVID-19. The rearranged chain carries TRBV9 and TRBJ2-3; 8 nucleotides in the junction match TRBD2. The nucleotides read TGTGCCAGCAGCGTAGATGGTGCGGGGGGTGGTACAGATACGCAGTATTTT. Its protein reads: CASSVDGAGGGTDTQYF. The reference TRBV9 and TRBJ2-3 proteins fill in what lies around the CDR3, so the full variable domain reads DSGVTQTPKHLITATGQRVTLRCSPRSGDLSVYWYQQSLDQGLQFLIQYYNGEERAKGNILERFSAQQFPDLHSELNLSSLELGDSALYFCASSVDGAGGGTDTQYFGPGTRLTVL.